Listed below are T cell receptor beta chains from one sample, sequenced in a study of PD-L1 blockade in urothelial cancer. Clones were sequenced by immunoSEQ multiplex PCR, and TCRdb holds only the in-frame ones, with some missing. This sample yields more than 40,000 clones, of which around 90% are seen a single time; over 12% belongs to the top ten. Sequenced material: PBMCs, taken around atezolizumab (anti-PD-L1) treatment. The receptors stem from an older woman with urothelial cancer. Each CDR3 is given with its conserved first and last residue. A D gene is named only where the DNA matches it firmly. A clone size is listed for some rows: how often the clone was seen (once, few, many), or a class if it is expanded.

cdr3_nt cdr3_aa d_call j_call clone_size v_call
TGTGCCAGCAGCCCTAGGACAGATTACGGCTACACCTTC CASSPRTDYGYTF . TRBJ1-2 few TRBV7-2
TGTGCCAGCAGCCCTCCGGGTGATACGCAGTATTTT CASSPPGDTQYF . TRBJ2-3 . TRBV5-5
TGTGCCAGCGGGGACAGGGCTGCTTTCTTT CASGDRAAFF TRBD1 TRBJ1-1 few TRBV2
TGTGCCAGCAGCTTAACTAGCGGGCCTCCAGATACGCAGTATTTT CASSLTSGPPDTQYF TRBD2 TRBJ2-3 . TRBV5-4
TGTGCCAGTAGTATCGATGCAGGGGGCCGAGAGACCCAGTACTTC CASSIDAGGRETQYF TRBD1 TRBJ2-5 . TRBV19
TGTGCCAGCAGCTTTAGCGGGGGGACGCACAATGAGCAGTTCTTC CASSFSGGTHNEQFF TRBD2 TRBJ2-1 . TRBV7-3
TGTGCCAGCAGCTTAGATCGGTACGAGCAGTACTTC CASSLDRYEQYF . TRBJ2-7 . TRBV11-2
TGCGCCAGCAGCTTACGGGGCGGGAGCCTCACCTACGAGCAGTACTTC CASSLRGGSLTYEQYF TRBD2 TRBJ2-7 . TRBV5-1
TGTGCCAGTAGTATGGACAGGGCGGGGGAGACCCAGTACTTC CASSMDRAGETQYF TRBD1 TRBJ2-5 . TRBV19
TGTGCCAGTAGTCGGGGGGCCAACTATGGCTACACCTTC CASSRGANYGYTF . TRBJ1-2 few TRBV19
TGTGCCAGCAGAGAAGCGGGAGGCGAGCAGTACTTC CASREAGGEQYF TRBD2 TRBJ2-7 . TRBV7-2
TGTGCCAGCAGTGGGACAGGGGGCGTCGGAACCGGGGAGCTGTTTTTT CASSGTGGVGTGELFF TRBD1 TRBJ2-2 . TRBV2
TGTGCCAGCAGCGCCCGAGATAGACAGGGAGGCAATGAGCAGTTCTTC CASSARDRQGGNEQFF . TRBJ2-1 . TRBV9
TGTGCCAGCAGTCTAAGTAGGGGGCTTTATAATTCACCCCTCCACTTT CASSLSRGLYNSPLHF TRBD1 TRBJ1-6 . TRBV27
TGTGCCAGCAGCCCGGGGGGCAAGAATGAAAAACTGTTTTTT CASSPGGKNEKLFF . TRBJ1-4 . TRBV5-6
TGTGCCAGCAGCCTCAGCGGGTACTCCTACGAGCAGTACTTC CASSLSGYSYEQYF . TRBJ2-7 . TRBV11-2
TGTGCCATCAGTGAGCTGGGGGGGGACTACGAGCAGTACTTC CAISELGGDYEQYF TRBD2 TRBJ2-7 . TRBV10-3
TGCGCCAGCAGCCAAGACAGGGAGGATTACGAGCAGTACTTC CASSQDREDYEQYF . TRBJ2-7 . TRBV4-3
TGTGCCAGCAGCCAATACACAGGGGGAAGGAACATTCAGTACTTC CASSQYTGGRNIQYF TRBD1 TRBJ2-4 . TRBV11-2
TGTGCCATCAGCCTAGCGGGAGATGAGCAGTACTTC CAISLAGDEQYF TRBD2 TRBJ2-7 . TRBV10-3
TGTGCCAGCAGTCCGGGACAGGGACATTCCCGGTCCTACAATGAGCAGTTCTTC CASSPGQGHSRSYNEQFF TRBD1 TRBJ2-1 . TRBV6-4
TGTGCCAGCAGCTTATCAGGGACAGGGAACCCAGGCTATGGCTACACCTTC CASSLSGTGNPGYGYTF TRBD1 TRBJ1-2 . TRBV7-2